This T cell receptor beta chain is from a study of PD-L1 blockade in urothelial cancer. At the level of the study: The number of prior chemotherapy regimens per patient was 0 to 3. When blood samples were assessed, the median T cell count was about 130,000.

Deletions cut 6 bases from V and 4 bases from J, with 14 bases between. The CDR3 length is 14 residues. CDR1 MNHNY and CDR2 SVGAGI come from the germline V gene (reference sequence). Assay: immunoSEQ multiplex PCR; the TCRdb copy retains only in-frame clones and omits some. The sample lists some 84,000 clones; about 90% were seen once. Sequenced here: PBMCs, sampled around atezolizumab (anti-PD-L1) treatment. The TCR sequence derives from a woman in her 70s with urothelial cancer. The chain uses TRBV6-6 and TRBJ2-3; possibly TRBD1 for D (5 bases). CDR3 nucleotide sequence: TGTGCCAGCAGCCGCTTCCAGGGCGCAGATACGCAGTATTTT. Its protein product is CASSRFQGADTQYF.